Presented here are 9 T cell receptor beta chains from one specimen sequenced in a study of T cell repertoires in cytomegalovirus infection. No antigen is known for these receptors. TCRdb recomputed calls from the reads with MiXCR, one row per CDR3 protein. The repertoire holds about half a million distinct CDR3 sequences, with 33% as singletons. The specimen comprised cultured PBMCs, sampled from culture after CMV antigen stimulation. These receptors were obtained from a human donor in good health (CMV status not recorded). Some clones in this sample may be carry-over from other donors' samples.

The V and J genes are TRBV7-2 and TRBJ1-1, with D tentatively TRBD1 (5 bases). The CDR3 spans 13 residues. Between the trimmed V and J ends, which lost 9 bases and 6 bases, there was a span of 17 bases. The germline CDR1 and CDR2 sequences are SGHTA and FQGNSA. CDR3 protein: CASLRGPLSEAFF. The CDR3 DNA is TGTGCCAGTCTCCGGGGCCCACTTTCTGAAGCTTTCTTT.

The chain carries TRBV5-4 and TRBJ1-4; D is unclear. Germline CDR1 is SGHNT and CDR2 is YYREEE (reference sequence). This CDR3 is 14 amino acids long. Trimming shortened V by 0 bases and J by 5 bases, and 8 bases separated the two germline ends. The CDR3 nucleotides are TGTGCCAGCAGCTTGGGGTCAGCGAATGAAAAACTGTTTTTT. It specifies CASSLGSANEKLFF. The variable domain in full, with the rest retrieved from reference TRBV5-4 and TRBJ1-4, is ETGVTQSPTHLIKTRGQQVTLRCSSQSGHNTVSWYQQALGQGPQFIFQYYREEENGRGNFPPRFSGLQFPNYSSELNVNALELDDSALYLCASSLGSANEKLFFGSGTQLSVL.

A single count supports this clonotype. The CDR3 spells CASSPGTGSNGQFF. The DNA of the CDR3 is TGTGCCAGCTCTCCTGGGACAGGGTCCAATGGACAGTTCTTC. The J gene is TRBJ2-1, the V gene TRBV18; 9 bases line up with TRBD1. Germline V gene lookup returns CDR1 KGHSH and CDR2 LQKENI. This CDR3 has 14 residues. V lost 6 bases to trimming and J lost 13 bases; unmatched junction nucleotides: 13. The full variable domain, its missing parts supplied by reference TRBV18 and TRBJ2-1, is NAGVMQNPRHLVRRRGQEARLRCSPMKGHSHVYWYRQLPEEGLKFMVYLQKENIIDESGMPKERFSAEFPKEGPSILRIQQVVRGDSAAYFCASSPGTGSNGQFFGPGTRLTVL.

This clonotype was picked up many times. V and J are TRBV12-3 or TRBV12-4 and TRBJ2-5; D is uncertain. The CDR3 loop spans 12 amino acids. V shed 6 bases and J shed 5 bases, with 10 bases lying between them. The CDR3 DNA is TGTGCCAGCAGCCAGTTCGCGGAGACCCAGTACTTC. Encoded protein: CASSQFAETQYF.

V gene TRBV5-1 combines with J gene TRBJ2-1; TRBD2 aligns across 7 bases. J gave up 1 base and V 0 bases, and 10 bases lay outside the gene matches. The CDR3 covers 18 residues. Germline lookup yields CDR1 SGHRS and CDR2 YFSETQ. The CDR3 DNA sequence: TGCGCCAGCAGCTTGGGAGGAGGGCGGGAGAAGTCCTACAATGAGCAGTTCTTC. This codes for CASSLGGGREKSYNEQFF.

The chain's CDR3 is CAISESLRTNTGELFF. The DNA of the CDR3 is TGTGCCATCAGTGAGTCTCTCCGGACCAACACCGGGGAGCTGTTTTTT. The chain joins TRBV10-3 to TRBJ2-2; D ambiguous. The V end was cut by 0 bases, the J end by 2 bases, with 10 bases between. The length of the CDR3 is 16 residues. The germline V gene encodes CDR1 ENHRY and CDR2 SYGVKD.

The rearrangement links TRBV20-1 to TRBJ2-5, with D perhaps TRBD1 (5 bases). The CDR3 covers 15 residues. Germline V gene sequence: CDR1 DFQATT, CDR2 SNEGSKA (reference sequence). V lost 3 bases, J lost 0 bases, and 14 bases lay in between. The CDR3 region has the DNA TGCAGTGCTAGGTTGGACACAGATAACCAAGAGACCCAGTACTTC. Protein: CSARLDTDNQETQYF.

The CDR3 spells CASGETGTDTQYF. CDR3 DNA: TGTGCCAGCGGCGAGACTGGCACAGATACGCAGTATTTT. The genes are TRBV12-3 or TRBV12-4 and TRBJ2-3; no clear D gene. Trimming took off 8 bases at V and 1 base at J, with 10 bases between the two ends. The length of the CDR3 is 13 residues.

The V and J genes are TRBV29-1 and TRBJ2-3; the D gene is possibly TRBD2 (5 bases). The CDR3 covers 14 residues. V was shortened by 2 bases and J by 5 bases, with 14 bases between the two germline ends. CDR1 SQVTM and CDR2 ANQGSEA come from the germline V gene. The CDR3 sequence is CSVEPVGVLDTQYF. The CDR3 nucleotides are TGCAGCGTTGAACCCGTGGGAGTTTTAGATACGCAGTATTTT.